This T cell receptor beta chain was recovered during a study of technical replicates of blood from a handful of donors. Generated by immunoSEQ multiplex PCR, the TCRdb table keeps only in-frame clones and is missing some. Seen here are some 98,000 clones, under 97% observed once, and the top ten hold roughly 0.2%. Germline V gene lookup returns CDR1 SNHLY and CDR2 FYNNEI. Losses at the gene ends were 9 bases for V and 1 base for J; bases not matched to a gene: 4. This CDR3 has 14 residues. This chain joins TRBV2 and TRBJ2-5, with 11 bases lining up with TRBD2. This clonotype originated in a human donor in good health. The sequenced material came from T cells isolated from PBMCs. CDR3 amino acids: CARLAGASQETQYF. CDR3 sequence (DNA): TGTGCCAGACTAGCGGGGGCCTCCCAAGAGACCCAGTACTTC. The complete variable domain, with remaining parts taken from reference TRBV2 and TRBJ2-5, reads EPEVTQTPSHQVTQMGQEVILRCVPISNHLYFYWYRQILGQKVEFLVSFYNNEISEKSEIFDDQFSVERPDGSNFTLKIRSTKLEDSAMYFCARLAGASQETQYFGPGTRLLVL.